This TCR beta chain was sequenced in a study of EBV T-cell therapy then PD-1 blockade in nasopharyngeal carcinoma. The table lists this clone with a few counts. What it binds is not known. Treatment indicated: AdE1-LMPpoly-expanded autologous EBV-specific T-cell therapy followed by anti-PD-1 nivolumab. CDR3 length equals 16 residues. Trimming stripped 0 bases from V and 3 bases from J, with 15 bases between. Germline-derived CDR1 and CDR2 are MNHEY and SMNVEV (reference sequence). Data came from immunoSEQ multiplex PCR; TCRdb stores just in-frame clones and leaves some out. The sample shows approximately 23,000 clones, over 65% of them seen only once.

The specimen was CD8+ T cells from blood, collected at day -245 from a patient whose treatment included autologous EBV-specific T cells and nivolumab. This TCR came from a man aged 35-49 years with nasopharyngeal carcinoma. The chain combines TRBV27 with TRBJ2-7; TRBD2 is a possible D gene (5 bases). CDR3 loop: CASSLSPSTRFYEQYF. In DNA, the CDR3 is TGTGCCAGCAGTTTATCCCCTAGCACGAGATTCTACGAGCAGTACTTC.